Ten or more counts support the clone carrying this T cell receptor beta chain. TCR beta CDR3 region amplification was performed from RNA transcripts. A set of HTBI primers served as the primers for a first-round RT-PCR of the TCR CDR3. TCRdb used MiXCR to reprocess the multiplex PCR reads, holding one entry per CDR3 protein. Of around 280,000 distinct CDR3 sequences detected, less than 15% appear once; the ten largest clones hold approximately 7.8%. The data stem from a study of T cells in Graves' hyperthyroidism and ophthalmopathy. The length of the CDR3 is 15 residues. V was pared by 4 bases and J by 7 bases, with 17 bases between. Germline V CDR1 and CDR2: SGHTA, FQGTGA.

The genes are TRBV7-3 and TRBJ2-1; D is possibly TRBD1 (6 bases). This TCR was sampled from a woman aged 25 to 39 with Graves' hyperthyroidism that later progressed to Graves' ophthalmopathy. The sample consisted of blood. The CDR3 bases are TGTGCCAGCAGCTCCACTAGGGGGTCCCGGAATGAGCAGTTCTTC. Its translation is CASSSTRGSRNEQFF.